This T cell receptor (beta chain) was found in a study of blood T cell repertoires in COVID-19. Study information: Both acute and convalescent COVID-19 samples were obtained from the United States, Italy and Spain.

CDR1 is GTSNPN and CDR2 is SVGIG in the germline V gene (reference sequence). V gave up 7 bases and J gave up 4 bases; unmatched junction bases: 8. The CDR3 totals 14 residues. Donors of Cohort 3 who recovered were those that had two negative PCRs, clearance, or symptom resolution. Per the study methods: Cell counts per sample came from amplifying reference gene primers. This table comes from immunoSEQ multiplex PCR, and its TCRdb copy is limited to in-frame clones, with some not included. The D gene and trimming were derived from the DNA, and the V and J assignments and clone size from that table. The sample lists just over 350,000 clones, roughly 90% seen once, with 3% in the top ten.

The sample was PBMCs or T cells enriched from blood (not recorded which). The TCR comes from a young woman who had recovered from COVID-19. This rearrangement joins TRBV30 to TRBJ1-1, with TRBD1 matching 11 bases. CDR3 in amino acids: CAYQTGTGGTEAFF. Written as DNA, the CDR3 is TGTGCCTATCAAACAGGGACAGGGGGCACTGAAGCTTTCTTT.